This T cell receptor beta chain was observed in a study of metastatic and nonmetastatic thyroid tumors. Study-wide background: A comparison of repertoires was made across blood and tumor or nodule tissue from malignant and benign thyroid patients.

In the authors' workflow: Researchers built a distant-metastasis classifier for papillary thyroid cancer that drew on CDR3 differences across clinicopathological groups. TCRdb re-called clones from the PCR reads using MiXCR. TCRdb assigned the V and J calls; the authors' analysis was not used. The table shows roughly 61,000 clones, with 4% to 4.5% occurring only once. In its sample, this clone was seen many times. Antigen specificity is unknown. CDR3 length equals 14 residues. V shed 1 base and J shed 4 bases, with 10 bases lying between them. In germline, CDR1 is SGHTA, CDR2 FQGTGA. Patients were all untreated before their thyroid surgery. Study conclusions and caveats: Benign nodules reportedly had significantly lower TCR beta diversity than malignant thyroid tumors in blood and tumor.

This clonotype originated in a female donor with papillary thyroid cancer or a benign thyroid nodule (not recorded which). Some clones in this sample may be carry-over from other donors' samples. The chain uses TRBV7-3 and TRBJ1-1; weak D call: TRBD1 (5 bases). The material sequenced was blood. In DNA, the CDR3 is TGTGCCAGCAGCTTAAACACGGGGGGCACTGAAGCTTTCTTT. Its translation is CASSLNTGGTEAFF.